Described below is a single T cell receptor beta chain sequence and its context. Its target is not known. This entry is derived from a study of multiple sclerosis patients with progressive multifocal leukoencephalopathy. Clones were sequenced by immunoSEQ multiplex PCR, and TCRdb holds only the in-frame ones, with some missing. The sample lists 31,000 or so clones, roughly 89% occurring once. Documented time point: time of PML onset. PML was confirmed by JC virus DNA in cerebrospinal fluid. Every listed patient previously received interferon beta; all PML patients were women. Trimming took off 4 bases at V and 5 bases at J, with 8 bases between the two ends. CDR3 length equals 13 residues. Germline V gives CDR1 SGHTA, CDR2 FQGNSA. Overall study results and limits: Less diverse TRB repertoires were suggested in most PML patients.

This TCR derives from a middle-aged woman with progressive multifocal leukoencephalopathy. This chain joins TRBV7-2 and TRBJ2-2; no clear D gene. The sample in question was PBMCs, obtained from a patient treated with natalizumab. Here the CDR3 reads CASSSRVTGELFF. The CDR3 nucleotides are TGTGCCAGCAGCTCACGGGTGACCGGGGAGCTGTTTTTT.